This TCR beta chain was sequenced during a study of blood T cell repertoires in COVID-19. The data were produced by immunoSEQ multiplex PCR, yet TCRdb's version contains in-frame clones alone and is incomplete. This sample has about 200,000 clones, with 85% found just once. This clone was found a few times. Trimming took off 5 bases at V and 4 bases at J, with 15 bases between the two ends. This CDR3 contains 15 residues. Germline loops: CDR1 MNHNY, CDR2 SVGAGI (reference sequence). The J gene is TRBJ1-5, the V gene TRBV6-6; D gene unclear. This TCR was sampled from a woman older than 75 with acute or convalescent COVID-19. Sequenced: peripheral blood. The CDR3 protein is CASSLQKAGNQPQHF. DNA for the CDR3: TGTGCCAGCAGTCTACAGAAAGCGGGTAATCAGCCCCAGCATTTT.